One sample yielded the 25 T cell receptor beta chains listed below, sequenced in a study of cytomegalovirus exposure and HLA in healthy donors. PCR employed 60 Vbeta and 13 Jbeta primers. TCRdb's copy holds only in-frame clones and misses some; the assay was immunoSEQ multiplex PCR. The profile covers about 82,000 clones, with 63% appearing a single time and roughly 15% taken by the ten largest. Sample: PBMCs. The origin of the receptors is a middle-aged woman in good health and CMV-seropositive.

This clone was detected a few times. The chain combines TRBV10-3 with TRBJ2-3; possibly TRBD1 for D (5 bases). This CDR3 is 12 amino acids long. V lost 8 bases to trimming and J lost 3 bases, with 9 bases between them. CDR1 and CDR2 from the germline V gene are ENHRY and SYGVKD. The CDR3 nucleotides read TGTGCCATCGGTAAGGGGACAGATACGCAGTATTTT. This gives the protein CAIGKGTDTQYF.

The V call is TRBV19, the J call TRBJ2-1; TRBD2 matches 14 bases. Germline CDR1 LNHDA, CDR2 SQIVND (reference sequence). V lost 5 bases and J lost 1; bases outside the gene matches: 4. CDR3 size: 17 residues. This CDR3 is CASSGTSGSLSYNEQFF. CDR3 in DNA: TGTGCCAGTAGTGGGACTAGCGGGAGTTTATCCTACAATGAGCAGTTCTTC. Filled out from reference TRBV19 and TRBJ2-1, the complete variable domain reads DGGITQSPKYLFRKEGQNVTLSCEQNLNHDAMYWYRQDPGQGLRLIYYSQIVNDFQKGDIAEGYSVSREKKESFPLTVTSAQKNPTAFYLCASSGTSGSLSYNEQFFGPGTRLTVL.

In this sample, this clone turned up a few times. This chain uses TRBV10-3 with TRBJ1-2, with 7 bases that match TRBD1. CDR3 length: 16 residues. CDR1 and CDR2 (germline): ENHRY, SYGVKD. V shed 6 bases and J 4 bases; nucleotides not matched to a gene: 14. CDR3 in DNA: TGTGCCATCAGCGAGCCGACAGGGCCGACTAGCTATGGCTACACCTTC. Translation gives CAISEPTGPTSYGYTF.

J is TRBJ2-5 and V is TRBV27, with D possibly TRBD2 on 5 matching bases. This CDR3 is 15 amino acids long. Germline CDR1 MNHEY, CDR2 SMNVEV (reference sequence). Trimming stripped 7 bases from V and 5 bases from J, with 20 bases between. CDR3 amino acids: CASITRCGLRETQYF. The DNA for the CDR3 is TGTGCCAGCATAACTCGTTGCGGGCTCCGTGAGACCCAGTACTTC.

The CDR3 DNA is TGTGCCAGCAGTTATCAGTCATGGGGAGCCGGCAATGAGCAGTTCTTC. Its translation is CASSYQSWGAGNEQFF. The V and J genes are TRBV6-6 and TRBJ2-1, with a tentative D call TRBD2 (5 bases). V was clipped by 3 bases and J by 6 bases, with 18 bases between them. The CDR3 extends over 16 amino acids. Germline V gene data show CDR1 as MNHNY and CDR2 as SVGAGI (reference sequence).

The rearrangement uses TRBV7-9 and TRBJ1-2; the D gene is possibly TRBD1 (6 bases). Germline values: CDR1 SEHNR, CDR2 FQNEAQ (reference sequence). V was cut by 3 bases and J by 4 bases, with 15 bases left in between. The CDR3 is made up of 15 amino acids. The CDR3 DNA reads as TGTGCCAGCAGCTTGGCCGATTCAGGGGCCTATGGCTACACCTTC. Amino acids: CASSLADSGAYGYTF.

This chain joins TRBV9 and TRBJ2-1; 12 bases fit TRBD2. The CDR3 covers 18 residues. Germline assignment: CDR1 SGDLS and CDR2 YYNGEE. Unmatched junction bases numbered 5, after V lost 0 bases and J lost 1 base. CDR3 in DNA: TGTGCCAGCAGCGTAGGGGCGACTAGCGGGAGTTCCTACAATGAGCAGTTCTTC. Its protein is CASSVGATSGSSYNEQFF.

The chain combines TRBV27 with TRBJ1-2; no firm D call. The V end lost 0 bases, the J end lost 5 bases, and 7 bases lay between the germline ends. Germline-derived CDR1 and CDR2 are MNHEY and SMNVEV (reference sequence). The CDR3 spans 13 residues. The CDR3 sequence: CASSLSSGYGYTF. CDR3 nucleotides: TGTGCCAGCAGTTTATCGAGCGGGTATGGCTACACCTTC.

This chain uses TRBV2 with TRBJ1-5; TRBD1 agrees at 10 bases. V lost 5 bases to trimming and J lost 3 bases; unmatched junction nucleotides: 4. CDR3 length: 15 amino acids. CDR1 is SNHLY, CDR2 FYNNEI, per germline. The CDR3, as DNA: TGTGCCAGCAGTCGGACAGGGGGAAACAATCAGCCCCAGCATTTT. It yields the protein CASSRTGGNNQPQHF.

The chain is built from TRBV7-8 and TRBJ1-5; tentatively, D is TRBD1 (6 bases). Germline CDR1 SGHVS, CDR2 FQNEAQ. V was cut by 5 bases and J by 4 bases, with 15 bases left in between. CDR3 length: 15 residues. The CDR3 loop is CASSPRDKENQPQHF. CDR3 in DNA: TGTGCCAGCAGCCCCCGGGACAAAGAAAATCAGCCCCAGCATTTT.

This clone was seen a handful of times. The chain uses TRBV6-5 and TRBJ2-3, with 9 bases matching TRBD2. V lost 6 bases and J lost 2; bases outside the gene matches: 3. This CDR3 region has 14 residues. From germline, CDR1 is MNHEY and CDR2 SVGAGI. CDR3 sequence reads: CASRTSGDTDTQYF. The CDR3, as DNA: TGTGCCAGCAGGACTAGCGGTGACACAGATACGCAGTATTTT.

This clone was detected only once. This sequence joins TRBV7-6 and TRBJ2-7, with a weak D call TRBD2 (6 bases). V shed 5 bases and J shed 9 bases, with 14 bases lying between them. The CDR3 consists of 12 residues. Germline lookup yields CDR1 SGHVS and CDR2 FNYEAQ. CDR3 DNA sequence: TGTGCCAGCAGCCAAGCCGTGGGGGGGCAGTACTTC. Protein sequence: CASSQAVGGQYF.

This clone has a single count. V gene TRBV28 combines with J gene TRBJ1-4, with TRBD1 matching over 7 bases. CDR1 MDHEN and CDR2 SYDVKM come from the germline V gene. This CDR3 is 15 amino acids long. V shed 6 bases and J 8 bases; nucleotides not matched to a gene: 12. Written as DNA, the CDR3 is TGTGCCAGCAGCAACGGAGGGGGCGCGGGGGAAAAACTGTTTTTT. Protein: CASSNGGGAGEKLFF.

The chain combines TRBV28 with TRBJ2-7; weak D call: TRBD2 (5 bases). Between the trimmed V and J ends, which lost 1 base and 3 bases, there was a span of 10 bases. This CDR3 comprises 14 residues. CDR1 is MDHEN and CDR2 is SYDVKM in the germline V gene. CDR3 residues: CASSLLEGVYEQYF. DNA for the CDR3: TGTGCCAGCAGTTTATTAGAGGGAGTCTACGAGCAGTACTTC.

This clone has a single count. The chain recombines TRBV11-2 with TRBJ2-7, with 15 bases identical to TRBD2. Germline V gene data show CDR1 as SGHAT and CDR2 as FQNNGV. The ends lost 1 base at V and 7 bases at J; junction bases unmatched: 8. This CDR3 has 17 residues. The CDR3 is CASSLGGGLAGGGEQYF. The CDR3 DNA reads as TGTGCCAGCAGCTTAGGAGGGGGACTAGCGGGAGGCGGGGAGCAGTACTTC.

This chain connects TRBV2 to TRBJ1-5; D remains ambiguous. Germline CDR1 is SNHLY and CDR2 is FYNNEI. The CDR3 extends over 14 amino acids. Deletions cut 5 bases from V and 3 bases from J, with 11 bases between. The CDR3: CASSREGVNQPQHF. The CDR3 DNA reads TGTGCCAGCAGTAGGGAGGGCGTCAATCAGCCCCAGCATTTT.

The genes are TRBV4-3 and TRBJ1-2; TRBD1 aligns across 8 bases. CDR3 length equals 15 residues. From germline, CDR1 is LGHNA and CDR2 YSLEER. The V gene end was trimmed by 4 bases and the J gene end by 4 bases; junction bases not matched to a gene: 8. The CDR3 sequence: CASSPQTGGFYGYTF. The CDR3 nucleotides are TGCGCCAGCAGCCCGCAAACAGGGGGATTCTATGGCTACACCTTC.

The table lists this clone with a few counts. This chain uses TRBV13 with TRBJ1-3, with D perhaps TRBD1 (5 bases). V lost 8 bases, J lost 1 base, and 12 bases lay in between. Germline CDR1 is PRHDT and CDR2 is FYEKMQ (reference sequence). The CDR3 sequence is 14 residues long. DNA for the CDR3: TGTGCCAGCCGCTCCGGGGGTTCTGGAAACACCATATATTTT. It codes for CASRSGGSGNTIYF.

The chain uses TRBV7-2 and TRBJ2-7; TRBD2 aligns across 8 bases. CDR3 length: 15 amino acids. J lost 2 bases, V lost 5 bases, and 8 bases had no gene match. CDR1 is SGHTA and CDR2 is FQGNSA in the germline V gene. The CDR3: CASSGSGRATYEQYF. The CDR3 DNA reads TGTGCCAGCAGCGGCAGCGGGAGAGCCACCTACGAGCAGTACTTC.

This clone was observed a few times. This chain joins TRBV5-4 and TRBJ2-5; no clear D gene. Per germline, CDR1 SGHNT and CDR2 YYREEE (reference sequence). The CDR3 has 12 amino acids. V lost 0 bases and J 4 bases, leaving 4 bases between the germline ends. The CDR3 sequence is CASSLDLETQYF. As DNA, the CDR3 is TGTGCCAGCAGCTTGGACTTAGAGACCCAGTACTTC.

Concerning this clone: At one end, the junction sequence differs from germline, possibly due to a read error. CDR3 loop: CASSRSSVKETQYF. The CDR3 DNA reads TGCGCCAGCAGCCGATCTAGCGTGAAAGAGACTCAGTACTTC. This sequence joins TRBV5-1 and TRBJ2-5; possibly TRBD2 for D (6 bases). The germline gives CDR1 SGHRS, CDR2 YFSETQ. The CDR3 runs 14 residues.

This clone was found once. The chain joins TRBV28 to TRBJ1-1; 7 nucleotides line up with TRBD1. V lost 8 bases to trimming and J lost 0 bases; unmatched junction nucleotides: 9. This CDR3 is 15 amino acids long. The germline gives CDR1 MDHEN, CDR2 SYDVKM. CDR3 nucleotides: TGTGCCAGCTTCCCGGCAGGGGGTATGAACACTGAAGCTTTCTTT. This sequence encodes CASFPAGGMNTEAFF.

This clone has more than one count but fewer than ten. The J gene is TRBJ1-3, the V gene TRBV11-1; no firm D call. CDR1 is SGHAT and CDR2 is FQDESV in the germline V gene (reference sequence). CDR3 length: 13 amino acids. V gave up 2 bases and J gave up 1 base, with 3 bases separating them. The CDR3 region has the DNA TGTGCCAGCAGCTTAACTTCTGGAAACACCATATATTTT. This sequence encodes CASSLTSGNTIYF.

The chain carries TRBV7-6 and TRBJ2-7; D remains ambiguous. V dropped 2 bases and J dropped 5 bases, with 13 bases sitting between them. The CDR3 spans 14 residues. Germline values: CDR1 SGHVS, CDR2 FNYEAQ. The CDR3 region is CASSLFSQANEQYF. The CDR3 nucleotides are TGTGCCAGCAGCTTATTTAGTCAGGCGAACGAGCAGTACTTC.

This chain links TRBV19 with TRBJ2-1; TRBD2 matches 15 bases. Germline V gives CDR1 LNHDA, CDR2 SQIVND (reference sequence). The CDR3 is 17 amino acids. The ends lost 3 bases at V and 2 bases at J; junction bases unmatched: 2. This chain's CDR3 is CASSMRTSGRAYNEQFF. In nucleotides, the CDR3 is TGTGCCAGTAGTATGAGGACTAGCGGGAGGGCCTACAATGAGCAGTTCTTC.